This T cell receptor beta chain was identified in a study of beta chain features in type 1 diabetes. Study as a whole: Taken together, all samples contributed some 98 million examined sorted cells.

Regarding the study as a whole: Lower insertion and higher deletion counts appeared at VDJ junctions in type 1 diabetes patients.

Expressed TCRB transcripts were sequenced because the entire RNA isolate underwent reverse transcription. Clones were sequenced by immunoSEQ multiplex PCR, and TCRdb holds only the in-frame ones, with some missing. This table has around 240,000 clones, roughly 70% appearing once. Germline V gene sequence: CDR1 LNHNV, CDR2 YYDKDF (reference sequence). The CDR3 totals 12 residues. There was one heparinised blood draw per donor, averaging about 120 mL. A sort by CD45RO/CCR7/CD25/CD127/CD95/CD27 yielded CD4+ naive, central memory, regulatory and stem cell-like memory cells. This clone was seen more than once but under ten times. Its antigen is as yet unknown. Sequence at one end of the junction differs from germline and may be a read error.

The chain recombines TRBV15 with TRBJ2-1; 7 bases map to TRBD1. The clonotype comes from a man aged 30 to 45 in good health. Material: naive CD4+ T cells from blood. In DNA form, the CDR3 reads TGTGCCACCAGCAGAGACCGGGACAGAGTAATCTTC. Translation: CATSRDRDRVIF.